The 31 T cell receptor beta chains presented below share a single source sample, sequenced in a study of T-cell reconstitution after alpha-beta-depleted transplantation in children (dated by TCRdb to the mid-2010s). The sample's treatment or condition, from its label and the paper: allogeneic hematopoietic cell transplantation with graft depleted of TCRalphabeta T cells and CD19 B cells. Library preparation employed PCR. The sample was run on an Illumina HiSeq 2500. TCR libraries were prepared with molecular barcoding, using unique molecular identifiers to normalize TCRbeta repertoire quantification. Starting from the raw public reads, TCRdb applied fastp trimming at Q25, assembled clones with MiXCR and retained in-frame beta chains. One record per CDR3 amino acid sequence lists the most common genes and DNA. The sample contains 500,000 or so distinct CDR3 sequences, around 10% of them found a single time. 13% to 15% of the sample rests with the top ten.

The specimen comprised PBMCs, mostly from graft donor cells, sampled 180 days after TCRalphabeta/CD19-depleted stem cell transplant. The receptor source for this set is a female patient aged 2-9 years who had a stem cell transplant for aplastic anemia, so the T cells may come from the graft donor.

The chain uses TRBV4-2 and TRBJ2-7, with 7 bases matching TRBD1. Germline CDR1 is LGHNA and CDR2 is YNFKEQ. Trimming took 0 bases from V and 3 from J; bases not matched to a gene: 5. The CDR3 has 15 amino acids. The CDR3 is CASSQEWQGVYEQYF. The CDR3 nucleotides are TGTGCCAGCAGCCAAGAGTGGCAGGGGGTCTACGAGCAGTACTTC.

This chain connects TRBV6-1 to TRBJ2-2; D might be TRBD1 or TRBD2, each matching 5 bases. This CDR3 comprises 14 residues. The germline V gene encodes CDR1 MNHNS and CDR2 SASEGT. V shed 8 bases and J shed 6 bases, with 16 bases lying between them. CDR3 sequence: CASGDGVTPGELFF. The CDR3 nucleotides read TGTGCCAGCGGGGACGGGGTCACACCCGGGGAGCTGTTTTTT.

The rearrangement joins TRBV6-5 to TRBJ2-1; 10 bases map to TRBD2. J gave up 3 bases and V 4 bases, and 6 bases lay outside the gene matches. The germline gives CDR1 MNHEY, CDR2 SVGAGI. The CDR3 runs to 16 residues. The CDR3 spells CASSSKWTSGYNEQFF. CDR3 sequence (DNA): TGTGCCAGCAGTTCTAAATGGACTAGCGGCTACAATGAGCAGTTCTTC.

This clonotype occurred a few times. This sequence joins TRBV11-2 and TRBJ2-1, with D possibly being TRBD2 (6 bases). Between the trimmed V and J ends, which lost 3 bases and 2 bases, there was a span of 11 bases. This CDR3 comprises 15 residues. Germline loops: CDR1 SGHAT, CDR2 FQNNGV. CDR3 residues: CASSFGGVTYNEQFF. Written as DNA, the CDR3 is TGTGCCAGCAGCTTCGGGGGAGTGACCTACAATGAGCAGTTCTTC. The full variable domain, rest sourced from reference TRBV11-2 and TRBJ2-1, is EAGVAQSPRYKIIEKRQSVAFWCNPISGHATLYWYQQILGQGPKLLIQFQNNGVVDDSQLPKDRFSAERLKGVDSTLKIQPAKLEDSAVYLCASSFGGVTYNEQFFGPGTRLTVL.

There are a few counts of this clonotype. The chain couples TRBV4-2 to TRBJ2-5, with 8 bases matching TRBD1. The V gene end was trimmed by 6 bases and the J gene end by 4 bases; junction bases not matched to a gene: 7. This CDR3 comprises 14 residues. The V gene's germline CDR1 is LGHNA and CDR2 YNFKEQ. This CDR3 reads CASREQGVSETQYF. The CDR3 coding sequence is TGTGCCAGCAGGGAACAGGGGGTTTCAGAGACCCAGTACTTC.

This clonotype has more than one count but fewer than ten. V gene TRBV7-9 combines with J gene TRBJ1-4; D unclear. Germline CDR1 SEHNR, CDR2 FQNEAQ (reference sequence). The CDR3 contains 16 residues. The V end lost 1 base, the J end lost 0 bases, and 9 bases lay between the germline ends. This CDR3 reads CASSLGAASTNEKLFF. The CDR3 coding sequence is TGTGCCAGCAGCTTAGGAGCAGCCTCAACTAATGAAAAACTGTTTTTT. Full variable domain (outside the CDR3, taken from reference TRBV7-9 and TRBJ1-4): DTGVSQNPRHKITKRGQNVTFRCDPISEHNRLYWYRQTLGQGPEFLTYFQNEAQLEKSRLLSDRFSAERPKGSFSTLEIQRTEQGDSAMYLCASSLGAASTNEKLFFGSGTQLSVL.

This clonotype has more than one count but fewer than ten. This chain joins TRBV5-1 and TRBJ2-3; weak D call: TRBD2 (7 bases). CDR1 and CDR2 from the germline V gene are SGHRS and YFSETQ. The CDR3 is 16 residues long. V shed 4 bases and J shed 4 bases, with 19 bases lying between them. The CDR3 reads CASSQNRGGWSDTQYF. CDR3 sequence (DNA): TGCGCCAGCAGCCAAAATAGGGGGGGCTGGTCAGATACGCAGTATTTT.

This clonotype was counted between two and nine times. V is TRBV24-1 and J is TRBJ1-5, with D tentatively TRBD1 (5 bases). Germline lookup yields CDR1 KGHDR and CDR2 SFDVKD. The ends were cut back, 0 bases at V and 6 bases at J, with 14 bases in the middle. This CDR3 contains 16 residues. The CDR3 reads CATSDLIQMDIQPQHF. Here the CDR3 DNA reads TGTGCCACCAGTGATTTGATACAAATGGACATTCAGCCCCAGCATTTT.

The chain couples TRBV20-1 to TRBJ1-2, with TRBD1 matching over 7 bases. V lost 3 bases and J lost 10; bases outside the gene matches: 17. CDR3 length: 15 residues. From germline, CDR1 is DFQATT and CDR2 SNEGSKA (reference sequence). The CDR3 here is CSARLDIRDSGVYTF. The CDR3 bases are TGCAGTGCTAGGCTAGATATTCGGGACAGCGGCGTCTACACCTTC.

The chain joins TRBV27 to TRBJ2-7, with D perhaps matching TRBD1 or TRBD2 (6 bases each). From germline, CDR1 is MNHEY and CDR2 SMNVEV (reference sequence). V was pared by 5 bases and J by 6 bases, with 17 bases between. The CDR3 has 14 amino acids. The CDR3 spells CASSQVPEGGEQYV. The CDR3 DNA is TGTGCCAGCAGTCAGGTGCCCGAGGGGGGCGAGCAGTACGTC.

The CDR3 nucleotides are TGTGCCAGCAGCTTAGTAAGATTTCAGAACACTGAAGCTTTCTTT. This translates into CASSLVRFQNTEAFF. The chain couples TRBV7-2 to TRBJ1-1; D is undetermined. Germline V gene data show CDR1 as SGHTA and CDR2 as FQGNSA. CDR3 length: 15 residues. Trimming left V 1 base short and J 1 base short, with 10 bases between.

This clonotype was observed many times. V usage is TRBV27 and J usage is TRBJ1-2, with a possible D match to TRBD1 (5 bases). CDR1 and CDR2 from the germline V gene are MNHEY and SMNVEV (reference sequence). The CDR3 has 15 residues. With 5 bases removed from V and 2 bases from J, the gap between germline ends came to 15 bases. CDR3 amino acids: CASSPSGKGNYGYTF. CDR3 nucleotides: TGTGCCAGCAGTCCCTCAGGGAAGGGGAACTATGGCTACACCTTC.

This chain uses TRBV10-3 with TRBJ2-5; TRBD2 aligns across 12 bases. Germline V gives CDR1 ENHRY, CDR2 SYGVKD. V was clipped by 7 bases and J by 4 bases; unmatched bases: 10. The CDR3 extends over 16 amino acids. In DNA form, the CDR3 reads TGTGCCATCAACTCCCCACCGGGACTAGCGGGAGAGACCCAGTACTTC. Its translation is CAINSPPGLAGETQYF.

This clonotype was observed at least ten times. DNA for the CDR3: TGCGCCAGCAGCGGGACGATTCTGACTAACTATGGCTACACCTTC. Translating it yields CASSGTILTNYGYTF. The V call is TRBV5-1, the J call TRBJ1-2; maybe TRBD1 (5 bases). V was clipped by 4 bases and J by 0 bases, with 13 bases between them. This CDR3 region has 15 residues. Germline V lookup: CDR1 SGHRS, CDR2 YFSETQ. The full variable domain, its missing parts supplied by reference TRBV5-1 and TRBJ1-2, is KAGVTQTPRYLIKTRGQQVTLSCSPISGHRSVSWYQQTPGQGLQFLFEYFSETQRNKGNFPGRFSGRQFSNSRSEMNVSTLELGDSALYLCASSGTILTNYGYTFGSGTRLTVV.

The chain recombines TRBV12-3 or TRBV12-4 with TRBJ1-1; D unresolved. Between the trimmed V and J ends, which lost 5 bases and 6 bases, there was a span of 19 bases. The CDR3 is made up of 15 amino acids. CDR3 region: CASSPGRSWLAEAFF. Here the CDR3 DNA reads TGTGCCAGCAGTCCTGGACGGTCCTGGTTAGCTGAAGCTTTCTTT.

This clonotype was counted ten times or more. The rearrangement links TRBV5-1 to TRBJ1-5; D is ambiguous. V was cut by 2 bases and J by 7 bases, with 13 bases left in between. Germline CDR1 SGHRS, CDR2 YFSETQ. The CDR3 totals 14 residues. CDR3 loop: CASSFAGEGQPQHF. The CDR3, as DNA: TGCGCCAGCAGCTTCGCAGGCGAGGGACAGCCCCAGCATTTT.

This clonotype came up a few times. The rearrangement joins TRBV12-3 or TRBV12-4 to TRBJ2-2; D gene unclear. The CDR3 totals 13 residues. Deletions cut 6 bases from V and 5 bases from J, with 10 bases between. The CDR3 region is CASSRVRTGELFF. CDR3 sequence (DNA): TGTGCCAGCAGCCGGGTTAGGACCGGGGAGCTGTTTTTT.

This chain links TRBV19 with TRBJ1-5; D perhaps matches TRBD1 (6 bases). Trimming pared 5 bases from V and 6 bases from J, leaving 14 bases between. The CDR3 loop spans 14 amino acids. CDR1 LNHDA and CDR2 SQIVND come from the germline V gene (reference sequence). CDR3 loop: CASSGGAVGQPQHF. The CDR3 DNA is TGTGCCAGTAGTGGGGGGGCTGTGGGTCAGCCCCAGCATTTT.

This clonotype was counted ten times or more. This chain joins TRBV7-2 and TRBJ2-7; D is possibly TRBD2 (6 bases). Trimming shortened V by 4 bases and J by 5 bases, and 15 bases separated the two germline ends. CDR3 length: 14 residues. CDR1 SGHTA and CDR2 FQGNSA come from the germline V gene. The CDR3 sequence is CASSSGFTGDEQYF. CDR3 nucleotides: TGTGCCAGCAGCTCAGGGTTTACGGGGGACGAGCAGTACTTC. The whole variable domain, remainder taken from reference TRBV7-2 and TRBJ2-7, is GAGVSQSPSNKVTEKGKDVELRCDPISGHTALYWYRQSLGQGLEFLIYFQGNSAPDKSGLPSDRFSAERTGGSVSTLTIQRTQQEDSAVYLCASSSGFTGDEQYFGPGTRLTVT.

Comment on this clonotype: A much larger clone lies a single base off, so this may be a read error. The chain links TRBV25-1 to TRBJ1-5; TRBD1 agrees at 11 bases. The CDR3 extends over 16 amino acids. Looked up from germline, CDR1 is MGHDK and CDR2 is SYGVNS. CDR3 loop: CVSSSSGTGGNQPQHF. CDR3 in DNA: TGTGTCAGCAGTTCATCAGGGACAGGGGGGAATCAGCCCCAGCATTTT. Looking up the rest from reference TRBV25-1 and TRBJ1-5 gives the full variable domain: EADIYQTPRYLVIGTGKKITLECSQTMGHDKMYWYQQDPGMELHLIHYSYGVNSTEKGDLSSESTVSRIRTEHFPLTLESARPSHTSQYLCVSSSSGTGGNQPQHFGDGTRLSIL.

There are a few counts of this clonotype. In DNA form, the CDR3 reads TGTGCCAGCAGCCATCCCAGACTAGTTCCGAGGGACGACGAGCAGTACGTC. Encoded protein: CASSHPRLVPRDDEQYV. The J gene is TRBJ2-7, the V gene TRBV3-1; possibly TRBD2 for D (6 bases). Germline-derived CDR1 and CDR2 are LGHDT and YNNKEL (reference sequence). Trimming left V 3 bases short and J 5 bases short, with 23 bases between. This CDR3 contains 17 residues.

V usage is TRBV6-2 or TRBV6-3 and J usage is TRBJ1-5; D is unclear. Germline V lookup: CDR1 MNHEY, CDR2 SVGEGT. Trimming took off 2 bases at V and 1 base at J, with 6 bases between the two ends. This CDR3 contains 14 residues. In DNA form, the CDR3 reads TGTGCCAGCAGTTACACGGGGAGCAATCAGCCCCAGCATTTT. This gives the protein CASSYTGSNQPQHF.

This clonotype turned up a few times. This chain uses TRBV20-1 with TRBJ2-1; TRBD2 agrees at 9 bases. CDR3 length: 17 amino acids. CDR1 and CDR2 from the germline V gene are DFQATT and SNEGSKA (reference sequence). V shed 0 bases and J 4 bases; nucleotides not matched to a gene: 10. As DNA, the CDR3 is TGCAGTGCTAGAGATTGGGCTAGCGGGATGAGTTACAATGAGCAGTTCTTC. Amino acids: CSARDWASGMSYNEQFF.

This clonotype was observed a few times. CDR3 amino acids: CASSLFGAGEREETQYF. Written as DNA, the CDR3 is TGTGCCAGCAGCTTGTTTGGAGCGGGAGAAAGGGAAGAGACCCAGTACTTC. This rearrangement joins TRBV5-6 to TRBJ2-5, with 8 bases fitting TRBD2. CDR3 length equals 17 residues. J lost 3 bases, V lost 1 base, and 11 bases had no gene match. The V gene's germline CDR1 is SGHDT and CDR2 YYEEEE.

The chain employs TRBV15 and TRBJ1-2; tentatively, D is TRBD1 (5 bases). Deletions cut 0 bases from V and 6 bases from J, with 14 bases between. There are 15 residues in the CDR3. Germline values: CDR1 LNHNV, CDR2 YYDKDF (reference sequence). The CDR3 reads CATSRDPQGADGYTF. CDR3 coding DNA: TGTGCCACCAGCAGAGACCCCCAGGGCGCGGATGGCTACACCTTC.

The rearrangement links TRBV28 to TRBJ2-2, with D unclear. The CDR3 consists of 12 residues. CDR1 is MDHEN, CDR2 SYDVKM, per germline. Trimming cost V 3 bases and J 6 bases, with 5 bases left between them. The CDR3 loop is CASSFLAGELFF. CDR3 bases: TGTGCCAGCAGTTTCCTGGCCGGGGAGCTGTTTTTT. The whole variable domain, filled in from reference TRBV28 and TRBJ2-2, reads DVKVTQSSRYLVKRTGEKVFLECVQDMDHENMFWYRQDPGLGLRLIYFSYDVKMKEKGDIPEGYSVSREKKERFSLILESASTNQTSMYLCASSFLAGELFFGEGSRLTVL.

This clonotype turned up a few times. V usage is TRBV20-1 and J usage is TRBJ2-3; D may match TRBD1 or TRBD2 (6 bases each). V shed 3 bases and J shed 0 bases, with 16 bases lying between them. The CDR3 has 16 amino acids. The germline CDR1 and CDR2 sequences are DFQATT and SNEGSKA (reference sequence). The CDR3 loop reads CSARASGGLSTDTQYF. The DNA for the CDR3 is TGCAGTGCTAGGGCCAGTGGGGGGCTGAGCACAGATACGCAGTATTTT.

This clonotype was counted at least ten times. The chain has TRBV20-1 and TRBJ1-3, with D maybe TRBD1 (6 bases). Germline CDR1 is DFQATT and CDR2 is SNEGSKA (reference sequence). This CDR3 is 18 amino acids long. V was trimmed by 3 bases and J by 0 bases, leaving 21 bases between them. The CDR3 loop reads CSARGDIPIPSSGNTIYF. In DNA, the CDR3 is TGCAGTGCTAGGGGGGACATCCCGATCCCGAGCTCTGGAAACACCATATATTTT.

This clonotype occurred a few times. The V gene is TRBV7-8, the J gene TRBJ1-5; tentative D call: TRBD1 (6 bases). CDR3 length: 18 amino acids. V was shortened by 5 bases and J by 5 bases, with 25 bases between the two germline ends. The germline gives CDR1 SGHVS, CDR2 FQNEAQ. The DNA of the CDR3 is TGTGCCAGCAGCGCCCAGGGGCACTACCCTTGGGACTATCAGCCCCAGCATTTT. It yields the protein CASSAQGHYPWDYQPQHF.

This chain connects TRBV6-5 to TRBJ2-3; D is ambiguous. From germline, CDR1 is MNHEY and CDR2 SVGAGI. CDR3 length: 14 amino acids. V shed 0 bases and J shed 6 bases, with 10 bases lying between them. This CDR3 is CASSYSRVSDTQYF. The CDR3 DNA follows: TGTGCCAGCAGTTACTCACGGGTTAGTGATACGCAGTATTTT.

The sample holds a few counts of this clonotype. This chain joins TRBV4-1 and TRBJ2-3; 12 bases line up with TRBD2. From germline, CDR1 is MGHRA and CDR2 YSYEKL. The CDR3 has 16 residues. The V segment lost 2 bases and the J segment 5 bases; nucleotides outside the gene matches: 5. CDR3 sequence reads: CASSQPTSGSGDTQYF. CDR3 sequence (DNA): TGCGCCAGCAGCCAACCGACTAGCGGGAGCGGAGATACGCAGTATTTT.